A single sample is the source of the 15 T cell receptor beta chains below, sequenced in a study of blood T cell repertoires in COVID-19. Libraries were prepared by immunoSEQ multiplex PCR; TCRdb keeps only in-frame clonotypes and omits some of them. The sample lists 130,000 to 150,000 clones, around 80% occurring once. Material: peripheral blood. Every receptor here comes from a man aged 60 to 69 with active or convalescent COVID-19.

The rearrangement joins TRBV7-3 to TRBJ2-2; 8 bases are shared with TRBD2. Germline assignment: CDR1 SGHTA and CDR2 FQGTGA. CDR3 length: 16 amino acids. Germline trimming cut 5 bases from V and 7 bases from J; bases unmatched to any gene: 12. CDR3 loop: CASSPGGLDSHGELFF. CDR3 nucleotides: TGTGCCAGCAGCCCCGGGGGACTAGATTCCCACGGGGAGCTGTTTTTT. Complete variable domain (other parts from reference TRBV7-3 and TRBJ2-2): GAGVSQTPSNKVTEKGKYVELRCDPISGHTALYWYRQSLGQGPEFLIYFQGTGAADDSGLPNDRFFAVRPEGSVSTLKIQRTERGDSAVYLCASSPGGLDSHGELFFGEGSRLTVL.

The chain's CDR3 is CASSPSGGPGNTIYF. The CDR3 DNA reads TGTGCCAGTAGTCCCTCAGGGGGGCCTGGAAACACCATATATTTT. This chain uses TRBV19 with TRBJ1-3; the match to TRBD1 covers 7 bases. The V gene end was trimmed by 5 bases and the J gene end by 2 bases; junction bases not matched to a gene: 6. The CDR3 is 15 amino acids. CDR1 and CDR2 (germline): LNHDA, SQIVND (reference sequence).

This sequence joins TRBV5-4 and TRBJ2-5; possibly TRBD2 for D (5 bases). With 2 bases removed from V and 9 bases from J, the gap between germline ends came to 17 bases. Per the germline V gene, CDR1 is SGHNT and CDR2 is YYREEE (reference sequence). The CDR3 has 14 amino acids. The CDR3 region has the DNA TGTGCCAGCAGCTTTCGGGCAGGCCCCGGGGCCCAGTACTTC. Translation: CASSFRAGPGAQYF.

The V gene is TRBV18, the J gene TRBJ2-1; D not resolved. Trimming pared 1 base from V and 8 bases from J, leaving 15 bases between. The CDR3 runs 15 residues. Per the germline V gene, CDR1 is KGHSH and CDR2 is LQKENI. The CDR3 here is CASSPRITGLDEQFF. The CDR3 nucleotides are TGTGCCAGCTCACCACGGATAACGGGTTTAGATGAGCAGTTCTTC.

The chain links TRBV7-2 to TRBJ2-1; D possibly corresponds to TRBD2 (5 bases). This CDR3 contains 15 residues. Germline-derived CDR1 and CDR2 are SGHTA and FQGNSA. Trimming took off 5 bases at V and 2 bases at J, with 13 bases between the two ends. The CDR3 coding sequence is TGTGCCAGCAGCACCTCAGCGGCGGCCTACAATGAGCAGTTCTTC. It specifies CASSTSAAAYNEQFF. The full variable domain, completed using reference TRBV7-2 and TRBJ2-1, is GAGVSQSPSNKVTEKGKDVELRCDPISGHTALYWYRQSLGQGLEFLIYFQGNSAPDKSGLPSDRFSAERTGGSVSTLTIQRTQQEDSAVYLCASSTSAAAYNEQFFGPGTRLTVL.

J is TRBJ2-7 and V is TRBV7-2; perhaps TRBD1 as D (5 bases). The CDR3 runs to 13 residues. V lost 6 bases, J lost 3 bases, and 12 bases lay in between. Germline CDR1 and CDR2: SGHTA and FQGNSA. The DNA for the CDR3 is TGTGCCAGCAGACCGACAGCAGGCTACGAGCAGTACTTC. This codes for CASRPTAGYEQYF.

The genes are TRBV19 and TRBJ2-2, with 10 bases fitting TRBD2. The length of the CDR3 is 16 residues. CDR1 and CDR2 (germline): LNHDA, SQIVND (reference sequence). J was trimmed by 4 bases and V by 11 bases; bases with no gene match: 13. As DNA, the CDR3 is TGTGCCGCCCGCAAGCGGGAGGGCCCGGGCACCGGGGAGCTGTTTTTT. Its translation: CAARKREGPGTGELFF.

The V and J genes are TRBV15 and TRBJ2-7; perhaps TRBD2 as D (5 bases). CDR1 is LNHNV and CDR2 is YYDKDF in the germline V gene (reference sequence). This CDR3 is built from 14 residues. V lost 5 bases to trimming and J lost 1 base, with 12 bases between them. This CDR3 reads CATSLDGVSYEQYF. DNA of the CDR3: TGTGCCACCAGCCTTGACGGGGTATCCTACGAGCAGTACTTC.

The J gene is TRBJ2-2, the V gene TRBV9; a weak D match, TRBD1 (6 bases). Trimming took off 0 bases at V and 4 bases at J, with 7 bases between the two ends. Germline V CDR1 and CDR2: SGDLS, YYNGEE. The CDR3 is 14 amino acids. The CDR3 nucleotides read TGTGCCAGCAGCGTAGGAGGGGGCACCGGGGAGCTGTTTTTT. It encodes CASSVGGGTGELFF.

The chain couples TRBV5-1 to TRBJ1-1, with 9 nucleotides matching TRBD1. The V gene's germline CDR1 is SGHRS and CDR2 YFSETQ. This CDR3 is 15 amino acids long. The ends lost 0 bases at V and 7 bases at J; junction bases unmatched: 7. The CDR3 region is CASSLVMGQGGEAFF. The CDR3 bases are TGCGCCAGCAGCTTGGTGATGGGACAGGGAGGTGAAGCTTTCTTT.

The chain links TRBV18 to TRBJ1-4, with D unclear. Trimming stripped 3 bases from V and 5 bases from J, with 7 bases between. The CDR3 loop spans 13 amino acids. Germline V gene lookup returns CDR1 KGHSH and CDR2 LQKENI. CDR3 DNA sequence: TGTGCCAGCTCACCGGGCTCGAATGAAAAACTGTTTTTT. This codes for CASSPGSNEKLFF.

The chain has TRBV3-1 (or the pseudogene TRBV3-2) and TRBJ2-3, with D unresolved. This CDR3 has 14 amino acids. V lost 5 bases and J 0 bases, leaving 9 bases between the germline ends. CDR1 is LGHDT, CDR2 YNNKEL, per germline (reference sequence). CDR3 bases: TGTGCCAGCAGCTATAGAGGCAGCACAGATACGCAGTATTTT. Translation gives CASSYRGSTDTQYF.

This rearrangement joins TRBV7-9 to TRBJ1-1; 8 positions match TRBD1. V was clipped by 6 bases and J by 4 bases; unmatched bases: 7. CDR1 is SEHNR, CDR2 FQNEAQ, per germline (reference sequence). The CDR3 has 14 amino acids. CDR3 DNA sequence: TGTGCCAGCAGTTCATACAGGGGGTTCACTGAAGCTTTCTTT. Amino acids: CASSSYRGFTEAFF.

The chain joins TRBV28 to TRBJ2-7; D perhaps matches TRBD2 (5 bases). The V and J ends lost 10 bases and 2 bases respectively, with 21 bases between them. The CDR3 spans 15 residues. Per the germline V gene, CDR1 is MDHEN and CDR2 is SYDVKM. The CDR3 DNA follows: TGTGCCACCGTCTCCGCGCGGGCGTTTACCTACGAGCAGTACTTC. It is translated as CATVSARAFTYEQYF.

This clone was recorded once. V is TRBV24-1 and J is TRBJ1-1; the D is unclear. This CDR3 is built from 11 residues. Deletions cut 5 bases from V and 5 bases from J, with 5 bases between. Germline V gene data show CDR1 as KGHDR and CDR2 as SFDVKD. The CDR3 is CATSAGTEAFF. Written as DNA, the CDR3 is TGTGCCACCAGTGCCGGGACTGAAGCTTTCTTT.